The clone carrying this TCR beta chain was seen only a few times. These data belong to a study of spatial heterogeneity in lung cancer. Study at large: The average count in raw reads for each unique TCR and UMI combination exceeded nine appearances.

In the library, each TCR cDNA molecule bore its own unique molecular identifier. One entry per CDR3 protein results from TCRdb running MiXCR on the 5' RACE reads. The sample has tens of thousands of distinct CDR3 sequences; 9.5% to 15% are singletons. Specified time point: sample taken at primary tumor resection. Extraction of whole RNA from tumor, nontumor lung or frozen PBMC preceded unsorted sequencing. The germline CDR1 and CDR2 sequences are LGHNA and YSLEER. V lost 5 bases to trimming and J lost 4 bases; unmatched junction nucleotides: 6. The CDR3 has 14 amino acids. The genes are TRBV4-3 and TRBJ2-5; 8 bases map to TRBD1. The TCR sequence derives from a male donor with early-stage non-small cell lung cancer. Sequenced material: PBMCs, taken at surgery. CDR3 coding DNA: TGCGCCAGCAGCTTCCGGACAGGGAGAGAGACCCAGTACTTC. Protein sequence: CASSFRTGRETQYF.